A single sample gave rise to the 10 T cell receptor beta chains below, sequenced in a study of blood T cell repertoires in COVID-19. Sequencing used immunoSEQ multiplex PCR; TCRdb keeps in-frame clones, though not all of them. The repertoire has under 200,000 clones, 83% of them found once; the top ten carry over 2%. Sequences were obtained from peripheral blood. These receptors all stem from a woman of 80 years or more with acute or convalescent COVID-19.

The chain carries TRBV24-1 and TRBJ2-3; 7 nucleotides line up with TRBD1. Trimming took 2 bases from V and 2 from J; bases not matched to a gene: 18. The CDR3 totals 20 residues. The germline V gene encodes CDR1 KGHDR and CDR2 SFDVKD. CDR3 sequence (DNA): TGTGCCACCAGTGATTCAACGACAGGGCCAGGACTTACCTTCACAGATACGCAGTATTTT. The encoded protein is CATSDSTTGPGLTFTDTQYF.

This CDR3 reads CASSQLVSGEQYF. The DNA for the CDR3 is TGTGCCAGCAGTCAGCTCGTCTCGGGGGAGCAGTACTTC. The chain is built from TRBV6-5 and TRBJ2-7; D perhaps matches TRBD2 (5 bases). This CDR3 has 13 amino acids. V was shortened by 5 bases and J by 7 bases, with 15 bases between the two germline ends. CDR1 MNHEY and CDR2 SVGAGI come from the germline V gene.

The table lists this clone with a few counts. The rearrangement joins TRBV28 to TRBJ2-3; 8 bases align to TRBD2. V lost 5 bases, J lost 2 bases, and 6 bases stayed unmatched. The germline CDR1 and CDR2 sequences are MDHEN and SYDVKM. The CDR3 length is 15 residues. The CDR3 loop reads CASSRVAGYTDTQYF. The CDR3 DNA sequence: TGTGCCAGCAGTCGAGTAGCGGGGTACACAGATACGCAGTATTTT.

The chain uses TRBV19 and TRBJ2-2; TRBD2 matches 10 bases. The CDR3 runs 15 residues. Looked up from germline, CDR1 is LNHDA and CDR2 is SQIVND (reference sequence). J gave up 1 base and V 5 bases, and 1 base lay outside the gene matches. CDR3 DNA sequence: TGTGCCAGTAGTTTAGCGGGGGGGAACACCGGGGAGCTGTTTTTT. Protein sequence: CASSLAGGNTGELFF.

The chain recombines TRBV28 with TRBJ2-3, with 14 bases aligning to TRBD2. Germline V CDR1 and CDR2: MDHEN, SYDVKM. The V gene end was trimmed by 2 bases and the J gene end by 2 bases; junction bases not matched to a gene: 9. The CDR3 has 19 residues. Here the CDR3 reads CASSLSFGLAGGDTDTQYF. The CDR3 DNA follows: TGTGCCAGCAGTTTAAGCTTCGGACTAGCGGGAGGTGACACAGATACGCAGTATTTT.

The chain has TRBV14 and TRBJ1-5, with D perhaps TRBD1 (5 bases). This CDR3 is 14 amino acids long. Trimming shortened V by 4 bases and J by 7 bases, and 14 bases separated the two germline ends. CDR1 and CDR2 (germline): SGHDN, FVKESK. The DNA of the CDR3 is TGTGCCAGCAGCCTATTAGGGGCAGGGCAGCCCCAGCATTTT. Translating it yields CASSLLGAGQPQHF.

This rearrangement joins TRBV6-2 or TRBV6-3 to TRBJ2-7, with D perhaps TRBD1 (5 bases). The CDR3 length is 17 residues. V was trimmed by 4 bases and J by 4 bases, leaving 23 bases between them. Per germline, CDR1 MNHEY and CDR2 SVGEGT. The CDR3: CASSSAVLQVVRYEQYF. The CDR3 DNA sequence: TGTGCCAGCAGTTCCGCCGTTTTACAGGTCGTCCGATACGAGCAGTACTTC.

The chain uses TRBV4-3 and TRBJ2-3; maybe TRBD2 (6 bases). CDR1 is LGHNA, CDR2 YSLEER, per germline. Deletions cut 1 base from V and 2 bases from J, with 7 bases between. CDR3 size: 14 residues. The CDR3 nucleotides read TGCGCCAGCAGCCAAGCGGGAGCCACAGATACGCAGTATTTT. This codes for CASSQAGATDTQYF.

The CDR3 sequence is CASSGDYRDRHNSPLHF. CDR3 sequence (DNA): TGTGCCAGCAGCGGTGATTACCGGGACAGGCATAATTCACCCCTCCACTTT. The gene calls are TRBV9 and TRBJ1-6, with 8 bases matching TRBD1. V dropped 3 bases and J dropped 5; count of bases not matched to a gene: 10. Germline values: CDR1 SGDLS, CDR2 YYNGEE. The CDR3 is 17 amino acids. The full variable domain, with the rest looked up from reference TRBV9 and TRBJ1-6, is DSGVTQTPKHLITATGQRVTLRCSPRSGDLSVYWYQQSLDQGLQFLIQYYNGEERAKGNILERFSAQQFPDLHSELNLSSLELGDSALYFCASSGDYRDRHNSPLHFGNGTRLTVT.

The V and J genes are TRBV5-4 and TRBJ1-2, with 10 bases that match TRBD1. CDR3 length: 17 amino acids. From germline, CDR1 is SGHNT and CDR2 YYREEE (reference sequence). Trimming at V came to 3 bases and at J to 0 bases, leaving 8 bases not matched to a gene. The CDR3 DNA follows: TGTGCCAGCAGCTGGTTGGACAGGGGGGGAGCTAACTATGGCTACACCTTC. Protein sequence: CASSWLDRGGANYGYTF.